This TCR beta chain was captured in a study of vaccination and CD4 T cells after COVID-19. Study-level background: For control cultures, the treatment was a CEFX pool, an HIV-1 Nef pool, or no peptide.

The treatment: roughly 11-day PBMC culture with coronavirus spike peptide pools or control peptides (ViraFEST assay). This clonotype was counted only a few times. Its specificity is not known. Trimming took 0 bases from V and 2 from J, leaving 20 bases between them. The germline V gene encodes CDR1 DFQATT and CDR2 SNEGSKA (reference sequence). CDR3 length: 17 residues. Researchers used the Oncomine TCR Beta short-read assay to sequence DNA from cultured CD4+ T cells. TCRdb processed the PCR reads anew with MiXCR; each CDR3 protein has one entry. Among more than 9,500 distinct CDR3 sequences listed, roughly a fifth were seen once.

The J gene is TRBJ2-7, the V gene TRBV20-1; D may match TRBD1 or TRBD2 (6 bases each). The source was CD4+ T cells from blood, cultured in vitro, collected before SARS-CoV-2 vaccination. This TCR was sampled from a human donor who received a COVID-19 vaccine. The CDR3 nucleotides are TGCAGTGCTAGAGATAATTCCCAAGGGGGGATAACCTACGAGCAGTACTTC. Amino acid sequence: CSARDNSQGGITYEQYF.